Following are 31 T cell receptor beta chains from one sample sequenced in a study of cytomegalovirus exposure and HLA in healthy donors. The PCR made use of 60 Vbeta and 13 Jbeta primers. Here immunoSEQ multiplex PCR was the method, and the copy in TCRdb shows in-frame clones only, minus some. The profile shows about 64,000 clones, around four fifths of them singletons. The sample taken for sequencing was PBMCs. Receptor source: a male donor in good health and CMV-seropositive.

The chain has TRBV7-3 and TRBJ1-1, with D uncertain. The CDR3 length is 16 residues. V was clipped by 3 bases and J by 2 bases, with 16 bases between them. Germline CDR1 reads SGHTA; CDR2 reads FQGTGA. The CDR3 DNA sequence: TGTGCCAGCAGCTTCCTACCCCGGAGCGATAACACTGAAGCTTTCTTT. Translated: CASSFLPRSDNTEAFF. Variable domain in full (rest from reference TRBV7-3 and TRBJ1-1): GAGVSQTPSNKVTEKGKYVELRCDPISGHTALYWYRQSLGQGPEFLIYFQGTGAADDSGLPNDRFFAVRPEGSVSTLKIQRTERGDSAVYLCASSFLPRSDNTEAFFGQGTRLTVV.

The chain has TRBV27 and TRBJ1-1; TRBD1 matches 10 bases. From germline, CDR1 is MNHEY and CDR2 SMNVEV (reference sequence). V shed 0 bases, J shed 5 bases, and the junction held 9 bases outside the gene matches. The CDR3 is made up of 17 amino acids. CDR3 bases: TGTGCCAGCAGTTTATCACCATGGACAGGGGGAGGAACTGAAGCTTTCTTT. As protein: CASSLSPWTGGGTEAFF.

The rearrangement joins TRBV4-3 to TRBJ1-4; 7 bases align to TRBD1. The CDR3 sequence is 15 residues long. V trimming: 1 base; J trimming: 4 bases; junction bases outside the gene matches: 3. Germline V gene lookup returns CDR1 LGHNA and CDR2 YSLEER. Written as DNA, the CDR3 is TGCGCCAGCAGCCAAGTTGGGACAGATAATGAAAAACTGTTTTTT. Translation gives CASSQVGTDNEKLFF.

The chain has TRBV19 and TRBJ2-7; TRBD1 aligns across 9 bases. CDR1 is LNHDA and CDR2 is SQIVND in the germline V gene (reference sequence). CDR3 size: 14 residues. V lost 6 bases and J lost 2; bases outside the gene matches: 5. Here the CDR3 reads CASSLRDRAYEQYF. In DNA, the CDR3 is TGTGCCAGTAGCCTCCGGGACAGGGCCTACGAGCAGTACTTC.

The J gene is TRBJ1-1, the V gene TRBV18; 10 positions agree with TRBD1. The CDR3 extends over 15 amino acids. The J segment lost 5 bases and the V segment lost 6 bases, leaving 9 bases of the junction unmatched. CDR1 is KGHSH and CDR2 is LQKENI in the germline V gene. Here the CDR3 reads CASSRSGQGGTEAFF. CDR3 bases: TGTGCCAGCTCCCGATCCGGACAGGGGGGAACTGAAGCTTTCTTT.

The J gene is TRBJ2-7, the V gene TRBV28, with D tentatively TRBD1 (6 bases). The CDR3 runs 13 residues. Per the germline V gene, CDR1 is MDHEN and CDR2 is SYDVKM. Deletions cut 3 bases from V and 4 bases from J, with 10 bases between. CDR3 protein: CASSFGGQYEQYF. CDR3 DNA: TGTGCCAGCAGTTTTGGGGGCCAATACGAGCAGTACTTC.

This clone was observed a single time. V and J are TRBV2 and TRBJ1-2, with D perhaps TRBD1 (5 bases). Germline CDR1 is SNHLY and CDR2 is FYNNEI. CDR3 length equals 14 residues. The V gene lost 4 bases and the J gene lost 6 bases, with 15 bases spanning the gap. The CDR3 region has the DNA TGTGCCAGCAGTGTGGTTACGGGGGGGAATGGCTACACCTTC. It codes for CASSVVTGGNGYTF.

As regards this clone: The sample has other DNA sequences that encode this CDR3 too. The rearrangement joins TRBV6-6 to TRBJ2-7; 9 positions agree with TRBD1. V dropped 2 bases and J dropped 3; count of bases not matched to a gene: 2. Germline V gene sequence: CDR1 MNHNY, CDR2 SVGAGI (reference sequence). The CDR3 is 14 residues long. The chain's CDR3 is CASSYPGQGYEQYF. The CDR3 DNA sequence: TGTGCCAGCAGTTACCCGGGACAGGGCTACGAGCAGTACTTC.

The chain combines TRBV11-2 with TRBJ1-6; a weak D match, TRBD1 (6 bases). Trimming removed 1 base from V and 7 bases from J, with 17 bases in between. Looked up from germline, CDR1 is SGHAT and CDR2 is FQNNGV. CDR3 length equals 17 residues. The CDR3 DNA follows: TGTGCCAGCAGCTTAGGCCGTTGGACAGAAGGGAATTCACCCCTCCACTTT. This codes for CASSLGRWTEGNSPLHF.

This chain connects TRBV11-2 to TRBJ1-6; 8 bases match TRBD1. CDR3 length: 17 residues. Trimming at V came to 1 base and at J to 4 bases, leaving 6 bases not matched to a gene. Germline V gives CDR1 SGHAT, CDR2 FQNNGV. The DNA for the CDR3 is TGTGCCAGCAGCTTAGTCCCCAGGGGGCAATATAATTCACCCCTCCACTTT. Translated: CASSLVPRGQYNSPLHF.

This chain uses TRBV19 with TRBJ2-7, with 9 bases fitting TRBD1. This CDR3 spans 14 amino acids. V lost 4 bases to trimming and J lost 3 bases; unmatched junction nucleotides: 4. The germline V gene encodes CDR1 LNHDA and CDR2 SQIVND (reference sequence). CDR3 in amino acids: CASSTRQGVYEQYF. For the CDR3, the DNA is TGTGCCAGTAGTACTAGACAGGGGGTCTACGAGCAGTACTTC.

The rearrangement joins TRBV6-5 to TRBJ1-2; no clear D. This CDR3 has 13 amino acids. The germline V gene encodes CDR1 MNHEY and CDR2 SVGAGI. Trimming took off 1 base at V and 2 bases at J, with 5 bases between the two ends. The CDR3 reads CASSYWQNYGYTF. DNA of the CDR3: TGTGCCAGCAGTTACTGGCAGAACTATGGCTACACCTTC.

V and J are TRBV7-9 and TRBJ1-3; 10 nucleotides agree with TRBD1. V lost 3 bases and J lost 7; bases outside the gene matches: 6. This CDR3 region has 15 residues. From germline, CDR1 is SEHNR and CDR2 FQNEAQ (reference sequence). The DNA for the CDR3 is TGTGCCAGCAGCTTTGACGGGACAGGGGTGAACACCATATATTTT. Amino acid sequence: CASSFDGTGVNTIYF.

The rearrangement uses TRBV13 and TRBJ1-5; D ambiguous. Germline CDR1 PRHDT, CDR2 FYEKMQ (reference sequence). Trimming left V 5 bases short and J 1 base short, with 15 bases between. This CDR3 is 16 amino acids long. Here the CDR3 reads CASSTSRSGSNQPQHF. CDR3 DNA sequence: TGTGCCAGCAGCACCAGCCGTTCGGGAAGCAATCAGCCCCAGCATTTT.

The genes are TRBV19 and TRBJ1-1; 8 nucleotides align to TRBD1. The V gene's germline CDR1 is LNHDA and CDR2 SQIVND (reference sequence). CDR3 length equals 15 residues. The ends lost 5 bases at V and 3 bases at J; junction bases unmatched: 8. In DNA form, the CDR3 reads TGTGCCAGTAGTCACGGGGACAGGAGATACACTGAAGCTTTCTTT. Protein sequence: CASSHGDRRYTEAFF.

This chain uses TRBV4-1 with TRBJ2-2; TRBD1 matches 10 bases. V was pared by 1 base and J by 4 bases, with 9 bases of the junction left unmatched. This CDR3 has 18 amino acids. Germline assignment: CDR1 MGHRA and CDR2 YSYEKL. The CDR3 region has the DNA TGCGCCAGCAGCCAAGGCCCAGTTCGGACAGGGGGCACCGGGGAGCTGTTTTTT. Translation: CASSQGPVRTGGTGELFF.

The genes are TRBV9 and TRBJ2-1; D might be TRBD1 (5 bases). This CDR3 region has 16 residues. V was cut by 0 bases and J by 1 base, with 11 bases left in between. Germline CDR1 and CDR2: SGDLS and YYNGEE. The CDR3 nucleotides read TGTGCCAGCAGCGTAGGCCCCAGGGTATCCTACAATGAGCAGTTCTTC. This encodes CASSVGPRVSYNEQFF.

The CDR3 here is CASSFRTTGNQPQHF. The CDR3 DNA reads TGTGCCAGCAGCTTCAGGACTACGGGAAATCAGCCCCAGCATTTT. The chain uses TRBV5-5 and TRBJ1-5; no clear D gene. The CDR3 consists of 15 residues. CDR1 is SGHKS and CDR2 is YYEKEE in the germline V gene (reference sequence). V was clipped by 2 bases and J by 4 bases, with 13 bases between them.

The chain combines TRBV28 with TRBJ1-1; 7 nucleotides align to TRBD1. There are 13 residues in the CDR3. J lost 0 bases, V lost 8 bases, and 3 bases had no gene match. The V gene's germline CDR1 is MDHEN and CDR2 SYDVKM. The CDR3 DNA follows: TGTGCCAGCTACAGGGGAATGAACACTGAAGCTTTCTTT. It specifies CASYRGMNTEAFF.

The chain employs TRBV4-3 and TRBJ1-1; TRBD1 matches 7 bases. V trimming: 3 bases; J trimming: 1 base; junction bases outside the gene matches: 2. The CDR3 length is 14 residues. Germline loops: CDR1 LGHNA, CDR2 YSLEER. The CDR3 reads CASSHRTGNTEAFF. CDR3 in DNA: TGCGCCAGCAGCCATCGGACAGGGAACACTGAAGCTTTCTTT.

The CDR3 nucleotides are TGCGCCAGCAGCTCCTACCGCAATGACAGGGGGCGGCAGCCCTACGAGCAGTACTTC. Encoded protein: CASSSYRNDRGRQPYEQYF. The chain combines TRBV5-1 with TRBJ2-7, with 10 bases matching TRBD1. The CDR3 length is 19 residues. V was pared by 3 bases and J by 2 bases, with 17 bases of the junction left unmatched. CDR1 and CDR2 from the germline V gene are SGHRS and YFSETQ.

The chain carries TRBV30 and TRBJ2-5; 8 nucleotides match TRBD2. V was pared by 4 bases and J by 3 bases, with 1 base of the junction left unmatched. This CDR3 is built from 12 residues. Germline V gives CDR1 GTSNPN, CDR2 SVGIG (reference sequence). The DNA of the CDR3 is TGTGCCTGGATGACTAGCGAAGAGACCCAGTACTTC. Its protein product is CAWMTSEETQYF. Drawing the rest from reference TRBV30 and TRBJ2-5, the complete variable domain is SQTIHQWPATLVQPVGSPLSLECTVEGTSNPNLYWYRQAAGRGLQLLFYSVGIGQISSEVPQNLSASRPQDRQFILSSKKLLLSDSGFYLCAWMTSEETQYFGPGTRLLVL.

This clone came up once. This sequence joins TRBV28 and TRBJ2-3, with TRBD2 matching over 9 bases. Looked up from germline, CDR1 is MDHEN and CDR2 is SYDVKM. The CDR3 spans 15 residues. With V trimmed by 5 bases and J by 5 bases, 8 bases remained unmatched. The CDR3 sequence is CASSPAGGPGDTQYF. CDR3 bases: TGTGCCAGCAGTCCTGCGGGGGGGCCTGGAGATACGCAGTATTTT.

CDR3 sequence: CASSSVQGTYNEQFF. The CDR3 bases are TGTGCCAGCAGCTCGGTCCAGGGGACCTACAATGAGCAGTTCTTC. The chain couples TRBV5-5 to TRBJ2-1, with a possible D match to TRBD1 (6 bases). Looked up from germline, CDR1 is SGHKS and CDR2 is YYEKEE (reference sequence). CDR3 length: 15 amino acids. Trimming took off 3 bases at V and 2 bases at J, with 12 bases between the two ends.

The rearrangement links TRBV27 to TRBJ1-1, with D uncertain. Germline lookup yields CDR1 MNHEY and CDR2 SMNVEV (reference sequence). The V gene lost 8 bases and the J gene lost 5 bases, with 18 bases spanning the gap. The CDR3 spans 14 residues. In DNA form, the CDR3 reads TGTGCCAGCCAAATCCAGGAGGGAGGGACTGAAGCTTTCTTT. Its protein is CASQIQEGGTEAFF.

The chain combines TRBV7-2 with TRBJ2-3; 10 nucleotides line up with TRBD2. The CDR3 contains 16 residues. In germline, CDR1 is SGHTA, CDR2 FQGNSA. V shed 5 bases, J shed 3 bases, and the junction held 8 bases outside the gene matches. CDR3 in DNA: TGTGCCAGCAGCCCCCTAGCGGGGGCAATGACAGATACGCAGTATTTT. Encoded protein: CASSPLAGAMTDTQYF.

V gene TRBV2 combines with J gene TRBJ1-3; 7 bases line up with TRBD1. Germline V lookup: CDR1 SNHLY, CDR2 FYNNEI. After removal of 6 bases from V and 1 base from J, the junction contained 6 bases not matched to a gene. The CDR3 runs to 15 residues. As DNA, the CDR3 is TGTGCCAGCAGGGAACGACAGGGTTCTGGAAACACCATATATTTT. This translates into CASRERQGSGNTIYF.

V and J are TRBV7-9 and TRBJ2-7, with D possibly being TRBD2 (7 bases). Germline loops: CDR1 SEHNR, CDR2 FQNEAQ (reference sequence). The CDR3 consists of 16 residues. V was pared by 1 base and J by 2 bases, with 15 bases between. CDR3 in amino acids: CASSLEGRGPPYEQYF. Written as DNA, the CDR3 is TGTGCCAGCAGCTTAGAAGGGCGGGGGCCCCCCTACGAGCAGTACTTC.

A single count supports this clone. The rearrangement links TRBV19 to TRBJ1-2; 7 bases map to TRBD1. The V gene end was trimmed by 5 bases and the J gene end by 6 bases; junction bases not matched to a gene: 18. This CDR3 comprises 17 residues. The V gene's germline CDR1 is LNHDA and CDR2 SQIVND (reference sequence). The DNA for the CDR3 is TGTGCCAGTAGTGCCCGAATGACAGGGATTGCGGTTGATGGCTACACCTTC. Translated, it gives CASSARMTGIAVDGYTF.

The rearrangement joins TRBV6-1 to TRBJ2-5; no reliable D call. Germline V lookup: CDR1 MNHNS, CDR2 SASEGT. Trimming stripped 3 bases from V and 0 bases from J, with 11 bases between. The CDR3 consists of 15 residues. The CDR3 here is CASSDLGRHQETQYF. In DNA, the CDR3 is TGTGCCAGCAGTGACCTGGGCAGGCACCAAGAGACCCAGTACTTC.

The chain links TRBV30 to TRBJ1-6, with a possible D match to TRBD1 (6 bases). CDR3 length equals 15 residues. Per germline, CDR1 GTSNPN and CDR2 SVGIG (reference sequence). Trimming removed 0 bases from V and 6 bases from J, with 12 bases in between. DNA for the CDR3: TGTGCCTGGAGTGTCTTGGACAGAATTAATTCACCCCTCCACTTT. Translation gives CAWSVLDRINSPLHF. Full variable domain (rest looked up from reference TRBV30 and TRBJ1-6): SQTIHQWPATLVQPVGSPLSLECTVEGTSNPNLYWYRQAAGRGLQLLFYSVGIGQISSEVPQNLSASRPQDRQFILSSKKLLLSDSGFYLCAWSVLDRINSPLHFGNGTRLTVT.